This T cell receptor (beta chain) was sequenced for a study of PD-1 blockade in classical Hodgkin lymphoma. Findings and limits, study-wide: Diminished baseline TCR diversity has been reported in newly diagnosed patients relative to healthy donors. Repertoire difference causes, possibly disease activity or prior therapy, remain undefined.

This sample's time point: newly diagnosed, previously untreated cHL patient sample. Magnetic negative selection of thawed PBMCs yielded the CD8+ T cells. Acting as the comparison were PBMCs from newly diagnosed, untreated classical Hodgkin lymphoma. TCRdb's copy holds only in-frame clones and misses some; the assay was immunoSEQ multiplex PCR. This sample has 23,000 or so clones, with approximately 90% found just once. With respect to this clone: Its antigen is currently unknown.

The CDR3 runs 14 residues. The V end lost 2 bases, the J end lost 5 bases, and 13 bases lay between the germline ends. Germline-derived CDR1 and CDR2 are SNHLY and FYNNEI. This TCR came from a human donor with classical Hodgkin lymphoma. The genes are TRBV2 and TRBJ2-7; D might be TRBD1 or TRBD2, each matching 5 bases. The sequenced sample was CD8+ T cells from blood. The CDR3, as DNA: TGTGCCAGCAGTGAATGGGTGGGGCGGGACGAGCAGTACTTC. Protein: CASSEWVGRDEQYF.